This T cell receptor (beta chain) was captured in a study of T-cell reconstitution after alpha-beta-depleted transplantation in children. This clonotype was observed a few times. Unique molecular identifiers were built into the TCRbeta library. One entry per CDR3 protein, called by TCRdb with MiXCR from the PCR reads. Of approximately 350,000 distinct CDR3 sequences in the sample, about 14% were seen once. The CDR3 spans 13 residues. Trimming shortened V by 5 bases and J by 8 bases, and 15 bases separated the two germline ends. The sample consisted of PBMCs, taken from the stem cell graft. The sequence was obtained from a human donor who donated a stem cell graft to a child with Fanconi anemia. V is TRBV12-3 or TRBV12-4 and J is TRBJ1-1, with D perhaps TRBD1 (5 bases). In DNA form, the CDR3 reads TGTGCCAGCAGTCCCTCTAATAGACAGGAAGCTTTCTTT. It encodes CASSPSNRQEAFF.